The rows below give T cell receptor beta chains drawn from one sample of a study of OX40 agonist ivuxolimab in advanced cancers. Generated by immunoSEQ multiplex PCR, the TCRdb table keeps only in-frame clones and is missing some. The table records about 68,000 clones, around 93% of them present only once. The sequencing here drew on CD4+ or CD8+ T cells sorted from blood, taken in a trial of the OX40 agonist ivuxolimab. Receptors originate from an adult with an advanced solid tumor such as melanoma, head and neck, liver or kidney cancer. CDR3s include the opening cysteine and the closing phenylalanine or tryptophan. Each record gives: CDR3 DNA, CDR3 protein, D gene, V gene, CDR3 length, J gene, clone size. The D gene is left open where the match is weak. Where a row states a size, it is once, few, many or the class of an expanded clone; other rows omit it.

TGTGCCAGCAGCCACATTAGCGGGGCCCACACAGATACGCAGTATTTT,CASSHISGAHTDTQYF,TRBD2,TRBV14,16,TRBJ2-3,-
TGTGCCAGCAGCTTAACCGGACTAGGGGCGGACATTCAGTACTTC,CASSLTGLGADIQYF,TRBD2,TRBV7-3,15,TRBJ2-4,-
TGCGCCAGCACCGGGACAGCGAACACCGGGGAGCTGTTTTTT,CASTGTANTGELFF,TRBD1,TRBV5-1,14,TRBJ2-2,-
TGTGCCAGCAGAAATACAGGGGGCGTTGGTGAAAAACTGTTTTTT,CASRNTGGVGEKLFF,TRBD1,TRBV5-5,15,TRBJ1-4,-
TGTGCCAGCAGCTTCGTCGAGGAGCGGGGGCCCTACGAGCAGTACTTC,CASSFVEERGPYEQYF,TRBD2,TRBV7-3,16,TRBJ2-7,-
TGTGCCAGCAGCACGGCACGGGATCCGAGCTCCTATAATTCACCCCTCCACTTT,CASSTARDPSSYNSPLHF,-,TRBV5-6,18,TRBJ1-6,-
TGTGCCAGCAGTTCCCCCACTAACTCCTACGAGCAGTACTTC,CASSSPTNSYEQYF,-,TRBV5-6,14,TRBJ2-7,-
TGTGCCAGCAGTTTGCCCGGGACTAAAGGCAATGAGCAGTTCTTC,CASSLPGTKGNEQFF,TRBD2,TRBV28,15,TRBJ2-1,-
TGCGCCAGCAGGGACACCTCCTACGAGCAGTACTTC,CASRDTSYEQYF,-,TRBV10-2,12,TRBJ2-7,-
TGTGCCAGCAGCGCCCGGACAGGGGGAGAGACCCAGTACTTC,CASSARTGGETQYF,TRBD1,TRBV9,14,TRBJ2-5,-
TGTGCCAGCAGTGAATCGGCTAGAGGGGTCGGTGAGCAGTTCTTC,CASSESARGVGEQFF,-,TRBV6-1,15,TRBJ2-1,once
TGTGCCTGGAGTGGCGGGACTAGCGGGCTTGGGGAGACCCAGTACTTC,CAWSGGTSGLGETQYF,TRBD2,TRBV30,16,TRBJ2-5,-
TGTGCCAGCAGCTGGCAAGGGATGGCTGAAGCTTTCTTT,CASSWQGMAEAFF,-,TRBV5-5,13,TRBJ1-1,-
TGTGCCAGCAGCCAAATAGGTTTTTACAATGAGCAGTTCTTC,CASSQIGFYNEQFF,-,TRBV14,14,TRBJ2-1,-
TGTGCCAGCAGCTTTGCGAGCACTAACTATGGCTACACCTTC,CASSFASTNYGYTF,-,TRBV7-2,14,TRBJ1-2,-
TGTGCCAGCAGTTTAGCGGGAGTCTACGAGCAGTACTTC,CASSLAGVYEQYF,TRBD2,TRBV27,13,TRBJ2-7,-
TGTGCCAGCAGTTATTGGGGTAATCAGCCCCAGCATTTT,CASSYWGNQPQHF,-,TRBV6-5,13,TRBJ1-5,once
TGTGCCAGTAGTTCCCAAGACGGATATAGCAATCAGCCCCAGCATTTT,CASSSQDGYSNQPQHF,-,TRBV19,16,TRBJ1-5,-
TGTGCCAGCAGGGCTATCGGGGAGCTGTTTTTT,CASRAIGELFF,-,TRBV28,11,TRBJ2-2,-
TGTGCCAGCAGCCCGGGACTAGCGGGTCTCAATGAGCAGTTCTTC,CASSPGLAGLNEQFF,TRBD2,TRBV28,15,TRBJ2-1,-
TGTGCCAGAATAACTGGGGCGGTAGTCACCTACGAGCAGTACTTC,CARITGAVVTYEQYF,-,TRBV6-8,15,TRBJ2-7,-
TGTGCCAGCAGTTTATCGCCCTACTCGGAGCAGTTCTTC,CASSLSPYSEQFF,-,TRBV27,13,TRBJ2-1,-
TGTGCCAGCAGTTTGGACAAAGAGACCCAGTACTTC,CASSLDKETQYF,-,TRBV6-5,12,TRBJ2-5,-
TGTGCCAGCAGCCCCCGAGACCTAGCAAGTGGGACCCAGTACTTC,CASSPRDLASGTQYF,-,TRBV7-9,15,TRBJ2-5,-
TGTGCCAGCAGTTCCCCCGGGGAGCTGTTTTTT,CASSSPGELFF,-,TRBV6-5,11,TRBJ2-2,once
TGTGCCAGTAGTATAGTAAAGGCGTCCCATGAGCAGTTCTTC,CASSIVKASHEQFF,-,TRBV19,14,TRBJ2-1,-
TGTGCCACCAGACCCTCCAAGGTCGGGACTACACGCTCCTACAATGAGCAGTTCTTC,CATRPSKVGTTRSYNEQFF,TRBD2,TRBV15,19,TRBJ2-1,few
TGTGCCAGCAGCTTAACGCCCGGGGGCGCGGGGTCTGGGGCCAACGTCCTGACTTTC,CASSLTPGGAGSGANVLTF,-,TRBV7-3,19,TRBJ2-6,-